The 25 T cell receptor beta chains given below trace back to one sample, sequenced in a study of breast tumors, draining lymph nodes, adjacent tissues. TCRdb re-derived calls from the multiplex PCR reads in MiXCR, one entry per CDR3 protein. This sample has about 15,000 distinct CDR3 sequences, with 45% found just once. Sequences were obtained from tumor-adjacent breast tissue. Source of these receptors: a female donor with breast cancer. Some clones in this sample may be carry-over from other donors' samples.

This clonotype appeared many times. In nucleotides, the CDR3 is TGTGCCACCAGCAGCCGAGGCAGGGGGCCTGAGCCCCAGCATTTT. It is translated as CATSSRGRGPEPQHF. The chain combines TRBV15 with TRBJ1-5; 8 bases fit TRBD1. This CDR3 region has 15 residues. With V trimmed by 3 bases and J by 8 bases, 9 bases remained unmatched. The germline V gene encodes CDR1 LNHNV and CDR2 YYDKDF (reference sequence).

The rearrangement links TRBV6-5 to TRBJ1-2, with D uncertain. Germline V gene lookup returns CDR1 MNHEY and CDR2 SVGAGI. The CDR3 is 15 amino acids. V dropped 3 bases and J dropped 0 bases, with 11 bases sitting between them. The CDR3 spells CASSYLARSNYGYTF. CDR3 nucleotides: TGTGCCAGCAGTTATCTTGCCAGATCTAACTATGGCTACACCTTC.

This clonotype has a count of ten or more. A much larger clone lies one base from this, so it may be a read error. The chain recombines TRBV9 with TRBJ2-5; D unresolved. The CDR3 length is 15 residues. CDR1 is SGDLS, CDR2 YYNGEE, per germline. CDR3 DNA sequence: TGTGCCAGCAGCGTAGCCCCCCACAATCAAGAGACCCCGTACTTC. Protein sequence: CASSVAPHNQETPYF.

The rearrangement uses TRBV20-1 and TRBJ2-3; D unclear. V was trimmed by 3 bases and J by 3 bases, leaving 13 bases between them. The CDR3 extends over 14 amino acids. Germline CDR1 DFQATT, CDR2 SNEGSKA (reference sequence). CDR3 coding DNA: TGCAGTGCTAGTCATTCGGGTTGGACAGATACGCAGTATTTT. It encodes CSASHSGWTDTQYF.

This clonotype was counted a few times. The V and J genes are TRBV12-3 or TRBV12-4 and TRBJ2-5; the match to TRBD2 covers 11 bases. The CDR3 length is 16 residues. The trim removed 4 bases at V and 5 bases at J, leaving 9 bases unmatched. The CDR3 here is CASSWLAGGQGETQYF. DNA of the CDR3: TGTGCCAGCAGTTGGCTAGCGGGAGGTCAGGGGGAGACCCAGTACTTC.

With regard to this clonotype: The junction differs from germline at one of its ends, possibly a read error. This chain connects TRBV27 to TRBJ1-2; tentative D call: TRBD1 (5 bases). The germline gives CDR1 MNHEY, CDR2 SMNVEV (reference sequence). This CDR3 has 13 residues. The CDR3 nucleotides read TGTGCCAGGAGTTTATCAGGGTTAGGTGGCTACACCTTC. It yields the protein CARSLSGLGGYTF.

This clonotype was found many times. The genes are TRBV7-3 and TRBJ2-2; possibly TRBD1 for D (6 bases). Trimming took 1 base from V and 7 from J, leaving 19 bases between them. The CDR3 length is 17 residues. Germline lookup yields CDR1 SGHTA and CDR2 FQGTGA. CDR3 nucleotide sequence: TGTGCCAGCAGCTTAAGCCCGGCAGGGGCGATTGACGGGGAGCTGTTTTTT. Protein product: CASSLSPAGAIDGELFF.

This clonotype was seen many times. The gene calls are TRBV6-5 and TRBJ2-7, with D uncertain. In germline, CDR1 is MNHEY, CDR2 SVGAGI. There are 15 residues in the CDR3. Trimming pared 6 bases from V and 0 bases from J, leaving 15 bases between. The CDR3 loop is CASSRPRVSSYEQYF. The DNA for the CDR3 is TGTGCCAGCAGCCGCCCCCGGGTGAGCTCCTACGAGCAGTACTTC.

Ten or more counts support this clonotype. The chain employs TRBV5-6 and TRBJ1-5; TRBD1 matches at 8 bases. V dropped 2 bases and J dropped 7; count of bases not matched to a gene: 14. CDR1 is SGHDT and CDR2 is YYEEEE in the germline V gene. The CDR3 spans 17 residues. CDR3 in DNA: TGTGCCAGCAGCTTCTTTTCAACCAGGGGGCTTAACCAGCCCCAGCATTTT. Translation: CASSFFSTRGLNQPQHF.

This clonotype was observed at least ten times. V usage is TRBV10-3 and J usage is TRBJ1-1; TRBD1 matches at 8 bases. Germline assignment: CDR1 ENHRY and CDR2 SYGVKD. V lost 1 base to trimming and J lost 1 base; unmatched junction nucleotides: 8. There are 17 residues in the CDR3. The CDR3 sequence: CAISEYRGQGGNTEAFF. The CDR3 DNA is TGTGCCATCAGTGAGTATAGAGGACAGGGTGGGAACACTGAAGCTTTCTTT.

This clonotype was observed a few times. The chain couples TRBV7-9 to TRBJ2-7; 7 nucleotides match TRBD1. The junction had 4 bases not matched to a gene; V was cut back by 3 bases and J by 5 bases. This CDR3 contains 13 residues. CDR1 SEHNR and CDR2 FQNEAQ come from the germline V gene (reference sequence). This CDR3 reads CASSFQTGNEQYF. The CDR3 region has the DNA TGTGCCAGCAGCTTCCAGACAGGGAACGAGCAGTACTTC.

The V and J genes are TRBV12-3 or TRBV12-4 and TRBJ2-1; D not certain. CDR3 length: 15 residues. Trimming took 2 bases from V and 0 from J, leaving 8 bases between them. The CDR3 region is CASSLSSTSYNEQFF. The DNA of the CDR3 is TGTGCCAGCAGTTTATCGAGTACCTCCTACAATGAGCAGTTCTTC.

The chain couples TRBV28 to TRBJ1-2; tentatively, D is TRBD1 (6 bases). CDR3 length equals 14 residues. The germline V gene has CDR1 MDHEN and CDR2 SYDVKM. V gave up 6 bases and J gave up 4 bases, with 15 bases separating them. CDR3 sequence (DNA): TGTGCCAGCAGGACGACAGGTTTAGGCTATGGCTACACCTTC. It yields the protein CASRTTGLGYGYTF.

This clonotype is medium-sized in the sample. This chain uses TRBV27 with TRBJ2-2; 10 bases line up with TRBD1. This CDR3 spans 18 amino acids. V lost 0 bases to trimming and J lost 2 bases; unmatched junction nucleotides: 6. The V gene's germline CDR1 is MNHEY and CDR2 SMNVEV (reference sequence). The CDR3 protein is CASSLSQGTGVNTGELFF. The CDR3 DNA is TGTGCCAGCAGTTTATCGCAAGGGACAGGGGTAAACACCGGGGAGCTGTTTTTT.

The chain is built from TRBV10-3 and TRBJ2-5; 9 bases fit TRBD2. After removal of 3 bases from V and 7 bases from J, the junction contained 9 bases not matched to a gene. From germline, CDR1 is ENHRY and CDR2 SYGVKD. The CDR3 consists of 15 residues. The CDR3 nucleotides are TGTGCCATCAGTGAATTAGCGGGAGTGGGTGGGACCCAGTACTTC. It translates to CAISELAGVGGTQYF.

This clonotype was recorded at least ten times. The chain recombines TRBV18 with TRBJ1-3; 8 bases align to TRBD1. V shed 9 bases and J 0 bases; nucleotides not matched to a gene: 7. The CDR3 totals 15 residues. Per germline, CDR1 KGHSH and CDR2 LQKENI. In DNA, the CDR3 is TGTGCCAGTGGGGGACAGGTTCTCTCTGGAAACACCATATATTTT. As protein: CASGGQVLSGNTIYF.

The chain uses TRBV24-1 and TRBJ2-3; weak D call: TRBD1 (7 bases). This CDR3 has 16 amino acids. CDR1 KGHDR and CDR2 SFDVKD come from the germline V gene. V shed 1 base and J shed 6 bases, with 16 bases lying between them. The CDR3 protein is CATSDFKKQGTDTQYF. CDR3 nucleotides: TGTGCCACCAGTGATTTTAAAAAACAGGGGACTGATACGCAGTATTTT.

The V and J genes are TRBV12-3 or TRBV12-4 and TRBJ2-1; D might be TRBD1 (5 bases). The V and J ends lost 7 bases and 2 bases respectively, with 15 bases between them. The CDR3 extends over 15 amino acids. In nucleotides, the CDR3 is TGTGCCAGCACCCCAGCCCAGGGAACCTACAATGAGCAGTTCTTC. Protein: CASTPAQGTYNEQFF.

This clonotype has only one observation. The CDR3 loop is CASSYGGSETQYF. CDR3 nucleotide sequence: TGTGCCAGCAGCTACGGGGGATCAGAGACCCAGTACTTC. This sequence joins TRBV11-3 and TRBJ2-5; maybe TRBD2 (6 bases). This CDR3 has 13 residues. Trimming stripped 4 bases from V and 4 bases from J, with 10 bases between. Per germline, CDR1 SGHNT and CDR2 YENEEA.

This sequence joins TRBV11-3 and TRBJ2-7; 9 bases align to TRBD1. J lost 0 bases, V lost 8 bases, and 5 bases had no gene match. Germline V gene data show CDR1 as SGHNT and CDR2 as YENEEA. The CDR3 totals 14 residues. The CDR3 is CASPGTGLSYEQYF. DNA of the CDR3: TGTGCCAGCCCGGGGACAGGGCTCTCCTACGAGCAGTACTTC.

The chain is built from TRBV9 and TRBJ2-7, with 7 bases matching TRBD2. Germline V gene lookup returns CDR1 SGDLS and CDR2 YYNGEE. The CDR3 sequence is 14 residues long. With V trimmed by 5 bases and J by 6 bases, 11 bases remained unmatched. CDR3 bases: TGTGCCAGCAGGAATCTAGCGGAGGGAAGCGAGCAGTACTTC. It codes for CASRNLAEGSEQYF. Based on the CDR3 plus reference TRBV9 and TRBJ2-7, the full variable domain is DSGVTQTPKHLITATGQRVTLRCSPRSGDLSVYWYQQSLDQGLQFLIQYYNGEERAKGNILERFSAQQFPDLHSELNLSSLELGDSALYFCASRNLAEGSEQYFGPGTRLTVT.

In regard to this clonotype: Possible read error: a much larger clone is one base away. This chain joins TRBV28 and TRBJ1-4; D perhaps matches TRBD1 (6 bases). This CDR3 has 15 residues. The germline V gene has CDR1 MDHEN and CDR2 SYDVKM. DNA for the CDR3: TGTGCCAGCAGTTGGGCAGGGGCCGGCAAAGAAAAACTGGTTTTT. This codes for CASSWAGAGKEKLVF.

This chain connects TRBV29-1 to TRBJ2-7; TRBD2 might be the D (8 bases). Deletions cut 4 bases from V and 4 bases from J, with 32 bases between. This CDR3 is built from 19 residues. Germline V gene lookup returns CDR1 SQVTM and CDR2 ANQGSEA. CDR3 residues: CSVGGTGEAPGTRVYEQYF. The CDR3 region has the DNA TGCAGCGTTGGGGGTACAGGGGAAGCCCCCGGGACTAGGGTTTACGAGCAGTACTTC.

The sample holds many counts of this clonotype. The DNA for the CDR3 is TGCAGTGCTAGAGATCCGAAGGTAGCGGGAGGGCCGGGGGAGACCCAGTACTTC. It encodes CSARDPKVAGGPGETQYF. The chain has TRBV20-1 and TRBJ2-5, with 11 bases that match TRBD2. Unmatched junction bases numbered 14, after V lost 0 bases and J lost 5 bases. Germline lookup yields CDR1 DFQATT and CDR2 SNEGSKA (reference sequence). The CDR3 is made up of 18 amino acids.

J is TRBJ1-3 and V is TRBV7-6, with D possibly being TRBD1 (6 bases). Between the trimmed V and J ends, which lost 5 bases and 0 bases, there was a span of 11 bases. The CDR3 sequence is 15 residues long. The V gene's germline CDR1 is SGHVS and CDR2 FNYEAQ. CDR3 bases: TGTGCCAGCAGCGTAGGGGGGATCTCTGGAAACACCATATATTTT. Its translation: CASSVGGISGNTIYF.